What follows are 21 T cell receptor beta chains derived from one specimen sequenced in a study of blood T cell repertoires in COVID-19 (dated by TCRdb to between 2020 and 2021). Library preparation was by the immunoSEQ multiplex PCR assay. The clones in this table, taken by TCRdb from immuneACCESS, are in-frame only. Not every clone is retained; where verified, under half of the shortfall comes from an unresolved V gene, and the cause of the rest is unknown. For this sample the table gives 75,000 to 90,000 clones, of which 88% were detected only once. The ten largest account for roughly 11% of the sample. Sequenced material: peripheral blood. The receptors derive from a man older than 75 with acute or convalescent COVID-19.

The rearrangement links TRBV27 to TRBJ1-3, with a possible D match to TRBD1 (5 bases). Germline values: CDR1 MNHEY, CDR2 SMNVEV (reference sequence). V was trimmed by 2 bases and J by 0 bases, leaving 8 bases between them. The CDR3 loop spans 15 amino acids. The CDR3 sequence is CASSLTGVSGNTIYF. The CDR3 bases are TGTGCCAGCAGTTTAACGGGGGTCTCTGGAAACACCATATATTTT.

The chain is built from TRBV6-1 and TRBJ1-4; maybe TRBD1 (5 bases). The CDR3 sequence is 15 residues long. V lost 2 bases and J lost 4, with 11 bases in between. Germline CDR1 and CDR2: MNHNS and SASEGT. CDR3 in amino acids: CASSERGVINEKLFF. CDR3 DNA sequence: TGTGCCAGCAGTGAAAGGGGCGTTATTAATGAAAAACTGTTTTTT.

Worth noting for this clone: It is unclear where the CDR3 begins or ends on the DNA, so no DNA is shown, and the CDR3 is as TCRdb lists it. The chain joins TRBV5-4 to TRBJ2-2; TRBD2 is taken as the D call from the table, unchecked against the DNA. The CDR3 extends over 14 residues, inclusive of both ends. The germline CDR1 and CDR2 sequences are SGHNT and YYREEE (reference sequence). CDR3 amino acids: CASSPQDPPGSCFF.

The chain recombines TRBV6-5 with TRBJ2-1; TRBD2 agrees at 8 bases. The CDR3 loop spans 15 amino acids. Germline V gene sequence: CDR1 MNHEY, CDR2 SVGAGI. V shed 5 bases and J 2 bases; nucleotides not matched to a gene: 5. CDR3 protein: CASSPREAAYNEQFF. DNA of the CDR3: TGTGCCAGCAGTCCGCGGGAGGCCGCCTACAATGAGCAGTTCTTC.

Notes on this clone: Sequence at one end of the junction differs from germline and may be a read error. The genes are TRBV7-7 and TRBJ2-2; D unresolved. This CDR3 region has 15 residues. CDR1 SSHAT and CDR2 FNYEAQ come from the germline V gene (reference sequence). The DNA for the CDR3 is TGTGCTAGCAGCAGACGTGAGGATAGCACCGGGGAGCTGTTTTTT. Its protein product is CASSRREDSTGELFF.

This chain links TRBV14 with TRBJ2-3; the match to TRBD1 covers 10 bases. Per the germline V gene, CDR1 is SGHDN and CDR2 is FVKESK. The CDR3 covers 14 residues. V shed 4 bases, J shed 8 bases, and the junction held 6 bases outside the gene matches. The CDR3 DNA is TGTGCCAGCAGCCGACAGGGGGCTGGAGGTACGCAGTATTTT. Encoded protein: CASSRQGAGGTQYF. The full variable domain, completed using reference TRBV14 and TRBJ2-3, is EAGVTQFPSHSVIEKGQTVTLRCDPISGHDNLYWYRRVMGKEIKFLLHFVKESKQDESGMPNNRFLAERTGGTYSTLKVQPAELEDSGVYFCASSRQGAGGTQYFGPGTRLTVL.

The CDR3 DNA follows: TGTGCCAGCAGCCAAGGACAGGGGAGGAATGGCTACACCTTC. It is translated as CASSQGQGRNGYTF. This chain uses TRBV3-1 (or the pseudogene TRBV3-2) with TRBJ1-2; 8 bases line up with TRBD1. The J segment lost 6 bases and the V segment lost 1 base, leaving 4 bases of the junction unmatched. The CDR3 runs 14 residues. CDR1 is LGHDT, CDR2 YNNKEL, per germline (reference sequence).

This sequence joins TRBV28 and TRBJ2-1, with D possibly TRBD1 on 6 matching bases. CDR3 length: 18 amino acids. Germline assignment: CDR1 MDHEN and CDR2 SYDVKM. Trimming removed 5 bases at V and 0 bases at J, with 20 bases between. CDR3 DNA sequence: TGTGCCAGCAGTCCCCACTCTGGACAGTTGAGCTCCTACAATGAGCAGTTCTTC. Protein: CASSPHSGQLSSYNEQFF.

The chain employs TRBV4-2 and TRBJ1-2; D is ambiguous. There are 15 residues in the CDR3. V lost 0 bases and J 2 bases, leaving 10 bases between the germline ends. The germline CDR1 and CDR2 sequences are LGHNA and YNFKEQ. CDR3 DNA: TGTGCCAGCAGCCAAGATGGGCAGGAAAACTATGGCTACACCTTC. This translates into CASSQDGQENYGYTF.

The rearrangement joins TRBV2 to TRBJ1-5; no firm D call. The V end lost 4 bases, the J end lost 5 bases, and 12 bases lay between the germline ends. Germline CDR1 reads SNHLY; CDR2 reads FYNNEI. CDR3 length: 14 amino acids. CDR3 in amino acids: CASSGTNTYQPQHF. CDR3 nucleotides: TGTGCCAGCAGTGGAACTAACACATATCAGCCCCAGCATTTT.

The rearrangement joins TRBV6-5 to TRBJ1-2; perhaps TRBD1 as D (5 bases). From germline, CDR1 is MNHEY and CDR2 SVGAGI. The CDR3 extends over 15 amino acids. V lost 1 base and J lost 6, with 15 bases in between. Written as DNA, the CDR3 is TGTGCCAGCAGTTACTTAACCCAGGGAGGGGATGGCTACACCTTC. Amino acid sequence: CASSYLTQGGDGYTF.

In its sample, this clone was seen a few times. The genes are TRBV7-3 and TRBJ2-3; 8 bases are shared with TRBD2. The CDR3 length is 15 residues. The germline CDR1 and CDR2 sequences are SGHTA and FQGTGA. The trim removed 5 bases at V and 5 bases at J, leaving 9 bases unmatched. As DNA, the CDR3 is TGTGCCAGCAGCCCACGGGGGGGGCAGAAAGATACGCAGTATTTT. Translation gives CASSPRGGQKDTQYF.

The chain carries TRBV7-9 and TRBJ1-1, with D unresolved. Between the trimmed V and J ends, which lost 2 bases and 7 bases, there was a span of 17 bases. This CDR3 is 15 amino acids long. Germline CDR1 reads SEHNR; CDR2 reads FQNEAQ (reference sequence). The CDR3, as DNA: TGTGCCAGCAGCTTAACCCCGGAGAGGGCAGGTGAAGCTTTCTTT. Protein product: CASSLTPERAGEAFF.

This clone was seen more than once but under ten times. CDR3 sequence reads: CASSLRGETQYF. CDR3 DNA sequence: TGCGCCAGCAGCCTCCGGGGAGAGACCCAGTACTTC. The genes are TRBV10-2 and TRBJ2-5; weak D call: TRBD2 (5 bases). V shed 6 bases and J shed 4 bases, with 9 bases lying between them. This CDR3 is built from 12 residues. Germline V gives CDR1 WSHSY, CDR2 SAAADI.

The rearrangement links TRBV18 to TRBJ2-7, with 12 bases aligning to TRBD2. The CDR3 sequence is 15 residues long. The V gene's germline CDR1 is KGHSH and CDR2 LQKENI. V lost 4 bases to trimming and J lost 1 base; unmatched junction nucleotides: 2. Here the CDR3 DNA reads TGTGCCAGCTCACTCGGACTAGCGGGATCCTACGAGCAGTACTTC. It encodes CASSLGLAGSYEQYF.

This rearrangement joins TRBV27 to TRBJ1-2; D possibly corresponds to TRBD1 (5 bases). The length of the CDR3 is 15 residues. V was clipped by 1 base and J by 7 bases, with 16 bases between them. CDR1 and CDR2 from the germline V gene are MNHEY and SMNVEV (reference sequence). The CDR3: CASSLYPTEATGYTF. The CDR3 DNA reads as TGTGCCAGCAGTTTATACCCGACAGAGGCGACTGGCTACACCTTC.

The V gene is TRBV7-3, the J gene TRBJ1-1; the match to TRBD1 covers 9 bases. The CDR3 contains 14 residues. The J segment lost 4 bases and the V segment lost 4 bases, leaving 4 bases of the junction unmatched. Germline loops: CDR1 SGHTA, CDR2 FQGTGA. The CDR3 protein is CASSSQGASTEAFF. The DNA of the CDR3 is TGTGCCAGCAGCTCACAGGGGGCTAGCACTGAAGCTTTCTTT.

This clone has just a few counts. V and J are TRBV5-8 and TRBJ1-2; 11 bases are a match to TRBD1. Trimming removed 3 bases from V and 3 bases from J; junction bases left unmatched: 13. CDR1 and CDR2 from the germline V gene are SGHTS and YDEGEE. This CDR3 region has 18 residues. Here the CDR3 DNA reads TGTGCCAGCAGCTCGACCCCCCGGACAGGGGGCTCCCACTATGGCTACACCTTC. Its protein product is CASSSTPRTGGSHYGYTF. Variable domain in full (rest from reference TRBV5-8 and TRBJ1-2): EAGVTQSPTHLIKTRGQQATLRCSPISGHTSVYWYQQALGLGLQFLLWYDEGEERNRGNFPPRFSGRQFPNYSSELNVNALELEDSALYLCASSSTPRTGGSHYGYTFGSGTRLTVV.

The V gene is TRBV6-4, the J gene TRBJ2-2, with a weak D call TRBD1 (6 bases). Trimming cost V 3 bases and J 5 bases, with 10 bases left between them. The V gene's germline CDR1 is MRHNA and CDR2 SNTAGT. This CDR3 has 14 amino acids. CDR3 DNA: TGTGCCAGCAGTGAACAGGGTCGGACCGGGGAGCTGTTTTTT. It specifies CASSEQGRTGELFF.

In this sample, this clone turned up a few times. The chain carries TRBV12-5 and TRBJ2-3; D might be TRBD1 (6 bases). The germline V gene encodes CDR1 LGHNT and CDR2 FRNRAP. The CDR3 covers 16 residues. Deletions cut 0 bases from V and 2 bases from J, with 12 bases between. CDR3 bases: TGTGCTAGTGGTTTGGTTCTGGGACACTTCACAGATACGCAGTATTTT. This translates into CASGLVLGHFTDTQYF.

This sequence joins TRBV18 and TRBJ1-1; 7 nucleotides agree with TRBD1. CDR3 size: 15 residues. The V and J ends lost 3 bases and 3 bases, in that order; junction bases with no gene match: 7. Germline CDR1 reads KGHSH; CDR2 reads LQKENI. The CDR3 loop reads CASSPRQGMDTEAFF. The CDR3 DNA sequence: TGTGCCAGCTCACCGCGACAGGGCATGGACACTGAAGCTTTCTTT.